The 14 T cell receptor beta chains below were found in one sample sequenced in a study of T cell repertoires in cytomegalovirus infection. No antigen has been identified for these receptors. TCRdb reprocessed the reads with MiXCR, giving one entry per CDR3 protein. The repertoire includes approximately 390,000 distinct CDR3 sequences, roughly a third of them detected once, and roughly 13% sits in the top ten. Material: cultured PBMCs, obtained from culture after CMV antigen stimulation. The source of these receptors is a human donor in good health (CMV status not recorded). Some clones in this sample may be carry-over from other donors' samples.

This clonotype was recorded only once. One junction end disagrees with the germline gene, perhaps due to a read error. This sequence joins TRBV12-3 or TRBV12-4 and TRBJ1-6; D is possibly TRBD1 (5 bases). The CDR3 consists of 15 residues. CDR3 nucleotide sequence: TGTGCCCGCAGTTCGGCTGGGGGCTATAATTCACCCCTCCACTTT. Its translation is CARSSAGGYNSPLHF.

The V gene is TRBV3-1, the J gene TRBJ1-2; D possibly corresponds to TRBD1 (6 bases). This CDR3 comprises 17 residues. Germline V CDR1 and CDR2: LGHDT, YNNKEL (reference sequence). Trimming removed 1 base at V and 6 bases at J, with 21 bases between. CDR3 DNA sequence: TGTGCCAGCAGCCAAGGATTCAACAGGGCCGGGGGGGATGGCTACACCTTC. The encoded protein is CASSQGFNRAGGDGYTF.

The chain couples TRBV5-1 to TRBJ2-2; 12 positions agree with TRBD2. Germline V gene sequence: CDR1 SGHRS, CDR2 YFSETQ. J lost 3 bases, V lost 2 bases, and 2 bases had no gene match. The CDR3 covers 16 residues. CDR3 in DNA: TGCGCCAGCAGCTTACTAGCGGGAGGCGACACCGGGGAGCTGTTTTTT. Protein product: CASSLLAGGDTGELFF.

This clonotype was seen ten or more times. The chain joins TRBV7-2 to TRBJ2-3; D ambiguous. This CDR3 region has 14 residues. In germline, CDR1 is SGHTA, CDR2 FQGNSA. V was cut by 1 base and J by 6 bases, with 11 bases left in between. The CDR3 spells CASSLVLGWDTQYF. The CDR3 DNA reads TGTGCCAGCAGCTTAGTATTGGGTTGGGATACGCAGTATTTT.

This clonotype was counted many times. This rearrangement joins TRBV7-9 to TRBJ2-7, with D hard to call. Germline V gives CDR1 SEHNR, CDR2 FQNEAQ (reference sequence). The CDR3 is made up of 12 amino acids. V shed 7 bases and J shed 3 bases, with 10 bases lying between them. The CDR3 is CASTSNSYEQYF. CDR3 in DNA: TGTGCCAGCACCTCGAACAGCTACGAGCAGTACTTC.

This clonotype was detected only a few times. This chain connects TRBV7-2 to TRBJ2-1; either TRBD1 or TRBD2 may fit D (5 bases each). With 3 bases removed from V and 4 bases from J, the gap between germline ends came to 16 bases. Germline V gene lookup returns CDR1 SGHTA and CDR2 FQGNSA. The CDR3 length is 16 residues. CDR3 sequence: CASSFSPGTKYNEQFF. The CDR3 DNA reads as TGTGCCAGCAGCTTCTCCCCCGGGACCAAATACAATGAGCAGTTCTTC.

The V call is TRBV20-1, the J call TRBJ2-7, with 11 nucleotides matching TRBD2. V was pared by 1 base and J by 0 bases, with 17 bases of the junction left unmatched. Germline V CDR1 and CDR2: DFQATT, SNEGSKA (reference sequence). The CDR3 consists of 20 residues. CDR3 loop: CSARGPGTSGGGISSYEQYF. CDR3 bases: TGCAGTGCTAGAGGGCCAGGGACTAGCGGAGGGGGTATCAGCTCCTACGAGCAGTACTTC.

This clonotype was seen a few times. The chain combines TRBV19 with TRBJ2-1; D perhaps matches TRBD2 (5 bases). The CDR3 consists of 16 residues. Germline CDR1 is LNHDA and CDR2 is SQIVND (reference sequence). V gave up 5 bases and J gave up 7 bases, with 21 bases separating them. Here the CDR3 reads CASSAPPSTGMNEQFF. DNA of the CDR3: TGTGCCAGTAGTGCCCCGCCCAGTACGGGAATGAATGAGCAGTTCTTC.

The genes are TRBV6-2 or TRBV6-3 and TRBJ2-7; 14 bases line up with TRBD2. Germline CDR1 and CDR2: MNHEY and SVGEGT. CDR3 length: 18 residues. V shed 6 bases, J shed 3 bases, and the junction held 13 bases outside the gene matches. In DNA, the CDR3 is TGTGCCAGCAGACCCTCCGGGACTAGCGGGAGCCGGGGCTACGAGCAGTACTTC. Translated: CASRPSGTSGSRGYEQYF.

This clonotype was observed a handful of times. J is TRBJ2-7 and V is TRBV6-5; 8 bases agree with TRBD1. The V gene end was trimmed by 2 bases and the J gene end by 7 bases; junction bases not matched to a gene: 19. The germline V gene encodes CDR1 MNHEY and CDR2 SVGAGI. CDR3 length: 18 amino acids. The CDR3 sequence: CASSYEGQGLPRAFEQYV. Here the CDR3 DNA reads TGTGCCAGCAGTTACGAAGGACAGGGACTCCCGCGGGCATTTGAGCAGTACGTC.

This sequence joins TRBV4-1 and TRBJ1-1, with 7 bases matching TRBD1. CDR1 MGHRA and CDR2 YSYEKL come from the germline V gene. The CDR3 covers 15 residues. Germline trimming cut 3 bases from V and 3 bases from J; bases unmatched to any gene: 7. The CDR3 DNA follows: TGCGCCAGCAGCCAGGCACAGGGGTTGCACACTGAAGCTTTCTTT. Amino acid sequence: CASSQAQGLHTEAFF.

At least ten counts were recorded for this clonotype. This chain uses TRBV7-2 with TRBJ2-3; a weak D match, TRBD1 (5 bases). Trimming cost V 3 bases and J 5 bases, with 6 bases left between them. Germline V CDR1 and CDR2: SGHTA, FQGNSA. The CDR3 is made up of 12 amino acids. CDR3 sequence: CASSFRGDTQYF. CDR3 coding DNA: TGTGCCAGCAGCTTTAGGGGAGATACGCAGTATTTT. Supplemented by reference TRBV7-2 and TRBJ2-3, the full variable domain reads GAGVSQSPSNKVTEKGKDVELRCDPISGHTALYWYRQSLGQGLEFLIYFQGNSAPDKSGLPSDRFSAERTGGSVSTLTIQRTQQEDSAVYLCASSFRGDTQYFGPGTRLTVL.

The chain is built from TRBV19 and TRBJ1-2; tentative D call: TRBD1 (5 bases). CDR3 length equals 16 residues. Trimming took off 6 bases at V and 4 bases at J, with 21 bases between the two ends. Germline loops: CDR1 LNHDA, CDR2 SQIVND (reference sequence). CDR3 protein: CASRSAGTVEGYGYTF. Here the CDR3 DNA reads TGTGCCAGTAGATCGGCAGGGACGGTGGAAGGCTATGGCTACACCTTC.

In its sample, this clonotype was seen a few times. The J gene is TRBJ2-5, the V gene TRBV11-3, with a possible D match to TRBD1 (6 bases). Trimming removed 5 bases at V and 4 bases at J, with 14 bases between. The CDR3 has 14 amino acids. Per the germline V gene, CDR1 is SGHNT and CDR2 is YENEEA. The CDR3 loop is CASSRSRGGETQYF. CDR3 sequence (DNA): TGTGCCAGCAGCCGCTCTCGAGGGGGAGAGACCCAGTACTTC.